This TCR beta chain was found in a study of T cell clonality in common variable immunodeficiency. This clone was seen at least ten times. The antigen is undetermined. Read data end 3 residues before the CDR3 end; the end is taken from the germline J gene. The V gene's germline CDR1 is DFQATT and CDR2 SNEGSKA (reference sequence). This CDR3 is built from 16 residues. V lost 2 bases, J lost 5 bases, and 20 bases lay in between. Caucasian heritage predominated among both patients and controls. Heparinized whole blood, roughly 4.5 to 9 ml, came from each donor. Overall study results and limits: The cause of increased CVID clonality remains unclear without subpopulation sequencing. Fewer TCRbeta clones were shared among CVID subjects than controls.

The method was immunoSEQ multiplex PCR; TCRdb's version includes in-frame clones alone and lacks a portion of them. There are about 64,000 clones in the sample, none observed a single time. The receptor comes from a person between 18 and 75 years old in good health. Sequencing input: peripheral blood mononuclear cells. The chain is built from TRBV20-1 and TRBJ2-3; D may correspond to TRBD1 or TRBD2 (6 bases each). The sequenced CDR3 bases are TGCAGTGCTAGAACCGGCGGGACATTCGAGGGAGATACG. It yields the protein CSARTGGTFEGDT. The CDR3, in full, reads CSARTGGTFEGDTQYF.